This T cell receptor beta chain was found in a study of blood T cells in healthy people across ages. Study results and limitations: There was no known CMV status for donors, so expanded clonotype changes were possibly confounded.

Extraction of total RNA produced a minimum of 5 micrograms from each sample. As for this clonotype: The antigen is not known.

J lost 2 bases, V lost 1 base, and 3 bases had no gene match. CDR1 and CDR2 from the germline V gene are SGHVS and FNYEAQ. The CDR3 is made up of 16 amino acids. Primers used in a second PCR of about 7 to 12 cycles were a sample-barcoded 5' primer and a J-beta primer mix. Samples each returned at least 3 million CDR3-containing paired-end reads. TCRdb analysed the 5' RACE reads with MiXCR anew, one entry per CDR3 protein. Of about 1,600,000 distinct CDR3 sequences in the sample, about 43% were seen once. The specimen sequenced was blood. This clonotype was sampled from a woman aged 18-29 years in good health. The chain links TRBV7-6 to TRBJ1-4, with 8 bases matching TRBD1. The CDR3: CASSLVRGPTNEKLFF. CDR3 DNA: TGTGCCAGCAGCTTAGTCAGGGGGCCCACTAATGAAAAACTGTTTTTT.